Sequencing of this T cell receptor beta chain was carried out in a study of cytomegalovirus exposure and HLA in healthy donors. Study context: Samples from HLA-typed donors yielded around 85 million unique TCRs in an early data release. Findings and limits, study-wide: Most TCR sequences were rare, but some public TCRs occurred in many donors. Productive status was seen about 90% or about 30% of the time for most TCR beta V segments in an earlier analysis.

The PCR used 60 Vbeta and 13 Jbeta primers. The table came from immunoSEQ multiplex PCR; TCRdb's copy has only in-frame clones and leaves some out. Of approximately 69,000 clones listed, roughly 74% were seen once; the top ten hold approximately 21%. From germline, CDR1 is MNHEY and CDR2 SVGAGI. The CDR3 sequence is 14 residues long. V shed 4 bases and J 4 bases; nucleotides not matched to a gene: 6. As to this clone: The antigen is unknown.

This receptor was identified in a young woman in good health and CMV-seropositive. The chain has TRBV6-5 and TRBJ2-5; 7 nucleotides line up with TRBD2. Sequencing was performed on PBMCs. CDR3 amino acids: CASSLGLAAETQYF. CDR3 bases: TGTGCCAGCAGTTTAGGTCTAGCGGCAGAGACCCAGTACTTC.